Below are 2 T cell receptor beta chains sequenced from a single sample in a study of T cells in women clearing cervical HPV infection. Here immunoSEQ multiplex PCR was the method, and the copy in TCRdb shows in-frame clones only, minus some. The sample data list about 22,000 clones. The sequencing input was blood buffy coat. These receptors all stem from a woman between 18 and 70 years old with a cervical HPV16 infection that either progressed to CIN3+ or cleared (not recorded which).

On this clone: The read stops 3 residues short of the end of the CDR3; the missing end is completed from the germline J gene. This chain uses TRBV7-9 with TRBJ1-6; 8 nucleotides agree with TRBD1. The V gene's germline CDR1 is SEHNR and CDR2 FQNEAQ (reference sequence). The V segment lost 5 bases and the J segment 7 bases; nucleotides outside the gene matches: 7. CDR3 length: 15 residues. The CDR3 DNA, read in part, is TGTGCCAGCAGCGTGGGACAGGTAGTAAATTCACCC. It is translated as CASSVGQVVNSP. The full CDR3 sequence reads CASSVGQVVNSPLHF.

About this clone itself: The read falls 3 residues short of the CDR3 end, and the missing part is taken from the germline J gene. The V call is TRBV5-1, the J call TRBJ2-1; possibly TRBD1 for D (6 bases). The CDR3 is 13 residues long. The germline CDR1 and CDR2 sequences are SGHRS and YFSETQ. V gave up 0 bases and J gave up 7 bases, with 8 bases separating them. CDR3 residues: CASSLDRDNEQFF. Incomplete CDR3 DNA: TGCGCCAGCAGCTTGGACAGGGATAATGAG.